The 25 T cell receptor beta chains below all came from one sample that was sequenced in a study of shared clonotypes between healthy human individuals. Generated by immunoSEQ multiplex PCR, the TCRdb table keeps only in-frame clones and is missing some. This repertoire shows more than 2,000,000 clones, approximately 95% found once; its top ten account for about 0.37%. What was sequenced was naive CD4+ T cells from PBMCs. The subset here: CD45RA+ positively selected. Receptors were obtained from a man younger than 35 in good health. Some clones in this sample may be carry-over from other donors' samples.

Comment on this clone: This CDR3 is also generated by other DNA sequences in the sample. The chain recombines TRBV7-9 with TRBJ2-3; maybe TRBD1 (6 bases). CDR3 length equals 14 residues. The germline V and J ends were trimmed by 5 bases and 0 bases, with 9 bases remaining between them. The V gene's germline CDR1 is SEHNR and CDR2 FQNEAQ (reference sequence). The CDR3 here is CASSLDRSTDTQYF. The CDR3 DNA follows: TGTGCCAGCAGCCTGGACAGAAGCACAGATACGCAGTATTTT.

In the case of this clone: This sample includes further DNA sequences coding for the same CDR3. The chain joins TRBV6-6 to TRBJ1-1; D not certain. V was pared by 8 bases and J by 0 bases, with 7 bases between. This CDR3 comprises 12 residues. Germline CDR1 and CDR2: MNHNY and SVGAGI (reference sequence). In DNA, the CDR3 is TGTGCCAGCTCTAGGGTGAACACTGAAGCTTTCTTT. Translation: CASSRVNTEAFF.

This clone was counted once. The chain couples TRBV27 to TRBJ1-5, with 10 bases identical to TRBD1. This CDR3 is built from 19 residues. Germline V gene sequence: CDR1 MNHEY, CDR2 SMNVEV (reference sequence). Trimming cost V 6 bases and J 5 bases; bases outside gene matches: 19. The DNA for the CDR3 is TGTGCCAGCAGACCATGGAAGAGCCGAGACAGGGGGCCGGATCAGCCCCAGCATTTT. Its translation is CASRPWKSRDRGPDQPQHF.

The CDR3 coding sequence is TGTGCCAGCAGTCCGTCGGGGCGCTACGAGCAGTACTTC. Amino acid sequence: CASSPSGRYEQYF. The chain has TRBV7-3 and TRBJ2-7, with D perhaps given as TRBD1 or TRBD2 (5 bases each). Germline assignment: CDR1 SGHTA and CDR2 FQGTGA. Trimming pared 6 bases from V and 3 bases from J, leaving 12 bases between. This CDR3 is 13 amino acids long.

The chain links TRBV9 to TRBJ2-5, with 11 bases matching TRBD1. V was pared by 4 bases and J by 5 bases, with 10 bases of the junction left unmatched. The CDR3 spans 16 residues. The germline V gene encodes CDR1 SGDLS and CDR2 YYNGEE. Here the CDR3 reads CASSSPPGTGGETQYF. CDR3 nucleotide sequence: TGTGCCAGCAGCTCCCCACCCGGGACAGGGGGGGAGACCCAGTACTTC. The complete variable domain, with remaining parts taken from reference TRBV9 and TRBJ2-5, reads DSGVTQTPKHLITATGQRVTLRCSPRSGDLSVYWYQQSLDQGLQFLIQYYNGEERAKGNILERFSAQQFPDLHSELNLSSLELGDSALYFCASSSPPGTGGETQYFGPGTRLLVL.

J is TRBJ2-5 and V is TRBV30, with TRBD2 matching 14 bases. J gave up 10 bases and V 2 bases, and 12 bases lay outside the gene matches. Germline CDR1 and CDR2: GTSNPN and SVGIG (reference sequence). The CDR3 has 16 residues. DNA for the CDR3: TGTGCCTGGAGTAAAGGGGGGACTAGCGGGAGTCGGGGCCAGTACTTC. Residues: CAWSKGGTSGSRGQYF.

The CDR3 reads CASGGTAGGEQYF. The CDR3 nucleotides are TGTGCCAGCGGGGGGACAGCGGGTGGCGAGCAGTACTTC. The chain is built from TRBV2 and TRBJ2-7; weak D call: TRBD1 (7 bases). This CDR3 comprises 13 residues. Trimming left V 8 bases short and J 6 bases short, with 17 bases between. Germline assignment: CDR1 SNHLY and CDR2 FYNNEI.

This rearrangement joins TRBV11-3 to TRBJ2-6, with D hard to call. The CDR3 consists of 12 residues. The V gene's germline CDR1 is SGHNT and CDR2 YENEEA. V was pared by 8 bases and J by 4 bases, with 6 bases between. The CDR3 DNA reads TGTGCCAGCGGGCAGGGGGCCAACGTCCTGACTTTC. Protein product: CASGQGANVLTF.

DNA for the CDR3: TGCGCCAGCAGCTCGGGGACTAGCGGGAGCAGAGAGCAGTTCTTC. Its protein product is CASSSGTSGSREQFF. The chain recombines TRBV5-1 with TRBJ2-1, with 14 nucleotides matching TRBD2. The trim removed 3 bases at V and 10 bases at J, leaving 6 bases unmatched. The CDR3 spans 15 residues. The germline gives CDR1 SGHRS, CDR2 YFSETQ.

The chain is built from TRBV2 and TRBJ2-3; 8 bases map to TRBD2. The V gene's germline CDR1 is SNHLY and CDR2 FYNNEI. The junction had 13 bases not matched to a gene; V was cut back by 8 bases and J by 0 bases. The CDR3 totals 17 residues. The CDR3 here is CASLAGGVLRSTDTQYF. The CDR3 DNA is TGTGCCAGCTTGGCGGGAGGAGTTCTTAGGAGCACAGATACGCAGTATTTT.

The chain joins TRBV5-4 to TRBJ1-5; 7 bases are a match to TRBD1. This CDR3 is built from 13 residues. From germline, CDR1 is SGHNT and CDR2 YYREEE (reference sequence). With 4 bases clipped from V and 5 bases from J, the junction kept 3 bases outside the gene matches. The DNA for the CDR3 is TGTGCCAGCAGCGTGGACAGGTATCAGCCCCAGCATTTT. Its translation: CASSVDRYQPQHF.

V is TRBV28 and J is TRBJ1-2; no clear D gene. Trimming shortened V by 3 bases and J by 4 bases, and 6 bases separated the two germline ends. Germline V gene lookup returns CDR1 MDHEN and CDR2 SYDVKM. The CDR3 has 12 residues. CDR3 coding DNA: TGTGCCAGCAGTTTCCCCCGCTATGGCTACACCTTC. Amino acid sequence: CASSFPRYGYTF.

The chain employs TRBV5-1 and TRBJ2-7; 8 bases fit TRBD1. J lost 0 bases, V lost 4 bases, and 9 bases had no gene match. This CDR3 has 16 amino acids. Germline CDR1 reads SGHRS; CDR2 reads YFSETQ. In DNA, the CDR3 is TGCGCCAGCAGCCGCAATCCCGGGACAGGCTCCTACGAGCAGTACTTC. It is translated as CASSRNPGTGSYEQYF.

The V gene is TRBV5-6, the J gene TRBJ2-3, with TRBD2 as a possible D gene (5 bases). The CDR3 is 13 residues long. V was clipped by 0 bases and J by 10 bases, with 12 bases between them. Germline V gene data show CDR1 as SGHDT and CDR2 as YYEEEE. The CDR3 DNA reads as TGTGCCAGCAGCTTGGTCCGGGGTGGGTCGCAGTATTTT. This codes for CASSLVRGGSQYF.

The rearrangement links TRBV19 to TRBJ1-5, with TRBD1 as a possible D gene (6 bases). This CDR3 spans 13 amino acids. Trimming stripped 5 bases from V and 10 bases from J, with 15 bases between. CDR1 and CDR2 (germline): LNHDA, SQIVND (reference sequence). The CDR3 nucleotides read TGTGCCAGTAGTGGTAGGGGGGGGTTACCCCAGCATTTT. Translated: CASSGRGGLPQHF. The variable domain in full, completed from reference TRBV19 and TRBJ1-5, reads DGGITQSPKYLFRKEGQNVTLSCEQNLNHDAMYWYRQDPGQGLRLIYYSQIVNDFQKGDIAEGYSVSREKKESFPLTVTSAQKNPTAFYLCASSGRGGLPQHFGDGTRLSIL.

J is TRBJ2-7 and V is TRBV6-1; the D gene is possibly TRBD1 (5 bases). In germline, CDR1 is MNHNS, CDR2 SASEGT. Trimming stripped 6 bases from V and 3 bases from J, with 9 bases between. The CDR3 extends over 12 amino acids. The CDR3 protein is CASRGLFYEQYF. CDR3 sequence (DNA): TGTGCCAGCAGGGGGCTGTTCTACGAGCAGTACTTC.

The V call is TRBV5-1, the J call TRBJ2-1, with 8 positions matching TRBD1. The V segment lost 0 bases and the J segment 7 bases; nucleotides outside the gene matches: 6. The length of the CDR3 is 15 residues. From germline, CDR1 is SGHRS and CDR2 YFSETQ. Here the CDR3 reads CASSLVPGGANEQFF. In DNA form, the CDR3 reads TGCGCCAGCAGCTTGGTCCCAGGGGGCGCTAATGAGCAGTTCTTC. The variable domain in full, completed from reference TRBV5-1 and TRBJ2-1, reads KAGVTQTPRYLIKTRGQQVTLSCSPISGHRSVSWYQQTPGQGLQFLFEYFSETQRNKGNFPGRFSGRQFSNSRSEMNVSTLELGDSALYLCASSLVPGGANEQFFGPGTRLTVL.

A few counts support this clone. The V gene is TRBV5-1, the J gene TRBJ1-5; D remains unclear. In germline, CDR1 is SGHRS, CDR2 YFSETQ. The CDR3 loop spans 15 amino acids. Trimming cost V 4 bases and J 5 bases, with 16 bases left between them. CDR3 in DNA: TGCGCCAGCAGCCTAGAGGGTCGAGGCTATCAGCCCCAGCATTTT. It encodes CASSLEGRGYQPQHF. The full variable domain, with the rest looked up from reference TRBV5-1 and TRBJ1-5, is KAGVTQTPRYLIKTRGQQVTLSCSPISGHRSVSWYQQTPGQGLQFLFEYFSETQRNKGNFPGRFSGRQFSNSRSEMNVSTLELGDSALYLCASSLEGRGYQPQHFGDGTRLSIL.

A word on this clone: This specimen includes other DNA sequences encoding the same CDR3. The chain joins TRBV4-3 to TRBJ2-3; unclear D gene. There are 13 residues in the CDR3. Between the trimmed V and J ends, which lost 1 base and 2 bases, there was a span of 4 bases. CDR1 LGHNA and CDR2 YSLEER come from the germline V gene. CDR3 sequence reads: CASSQVSTDTQYF. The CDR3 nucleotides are TGCGCCAGCAGCCAAGTCTCCACAGATACGCAGTATTTT.

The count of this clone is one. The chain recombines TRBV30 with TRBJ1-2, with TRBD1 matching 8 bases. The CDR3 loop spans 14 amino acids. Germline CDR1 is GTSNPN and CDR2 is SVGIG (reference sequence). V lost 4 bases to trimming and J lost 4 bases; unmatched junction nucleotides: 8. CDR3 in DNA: TGTGCCTGGAACCGGGACAGGAAGATCTATGGCTACACCTTC. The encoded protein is CAWNRDRKIYGYTF.

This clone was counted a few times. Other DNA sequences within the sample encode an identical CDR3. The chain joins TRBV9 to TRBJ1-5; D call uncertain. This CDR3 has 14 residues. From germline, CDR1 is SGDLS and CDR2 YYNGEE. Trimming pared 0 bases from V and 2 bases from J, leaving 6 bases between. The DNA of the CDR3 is TGTGCCAGCAGCGTAGACGGTGGCAATCAGCCCCAGCATTTT. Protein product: CASSVDGGNQPQHF.

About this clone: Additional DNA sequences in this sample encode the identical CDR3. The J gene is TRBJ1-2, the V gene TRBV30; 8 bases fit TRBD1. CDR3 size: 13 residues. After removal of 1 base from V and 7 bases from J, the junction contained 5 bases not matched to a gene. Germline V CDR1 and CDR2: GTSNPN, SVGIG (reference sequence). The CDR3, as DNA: TGTGCCTGGAGTGGCGGGACAGGCTTTGGCTACACCTTC. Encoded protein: CAWSGGTGFGYTF.

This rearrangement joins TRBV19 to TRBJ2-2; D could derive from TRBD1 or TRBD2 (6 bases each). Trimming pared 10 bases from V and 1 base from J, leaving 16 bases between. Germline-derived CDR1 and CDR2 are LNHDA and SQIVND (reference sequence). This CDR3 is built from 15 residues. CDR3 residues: CATSRGDLNTGELFF. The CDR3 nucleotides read TGTGCCACCTCGAGGGGGGACTTGAACACCGGGGAGCTGTTTTTT.

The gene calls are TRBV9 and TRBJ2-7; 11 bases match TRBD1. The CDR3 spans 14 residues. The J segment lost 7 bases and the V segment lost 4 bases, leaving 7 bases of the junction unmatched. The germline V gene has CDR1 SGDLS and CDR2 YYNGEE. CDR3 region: CASSTGQGAREQYF. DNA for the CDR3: TGTGCCAGCAGCACAGGACAGGGGGCTCGAGAGCAGTACTTC.

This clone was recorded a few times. The CDR3 loop reads CASQGEGLPEAFF. DNA of the CDR3: TGTGCCAGCCAGGGAGAAGGGTTACCTGAAGCTTTCTTT. The chain employs TRBV28 and TRBJ1-1; a possible D gene is TRBD1 (5 bases). The germline gives CDR1 MDHEN, CDR2 SYDVKM. Trimming left V 8 bases short and J 6 bases short, with 16 bases between. There are 13 residues in the CDR3. Together with reference TRBV28 and TRBJ1-1, the CDR3 gives the full variable domain: DVKVTQSSRYLVKRTGEKVFLECVQDMDHENMFWYRQDPGLGLRLIYFSYDVKMKEKGDIPEGYSVSREKKERFSLILESASTNQTSMYLCASQGEGLPEAFFGQGTRLTVV.